This T cell receptor (beta chain) emerged from a study of regulatory T cells in long-lasting Graves disease (dated by TCRdb to about 2021). With respect to the entire study: Newly diagnosed Graves' disease patients had taken antithyroid drugs for less than 3 months. Peripheral blood TCR sequencing and RNA sequencing compared persistent Graves' disease patients with newly diagnosed Graves' disease patients. The study was registered as a clinical trial and conducted in China. A total of around 35 samples underwent TCR sequencing: around 13 from persistent and some 20 from newly diagnosed Graves' disease patients. Study-wide conclusions, independent of this receptor: A larger number of public clonotypes was shared among persistent patients (around 2,700) than among newly diagnosed patients (roughly 1,000). The study examined only peripheral blood because the primary lesion, thyroid tissue, could not be accessed. Only the TCR beta chain was sequenced and analyzed. Preferential use of TRBV28, TRBJ1-2 and TRBJ2-5 was observed in persistent disease, whereas TRBV20-1 and TRBJ2-1 were favored in newly diagnosed disease. The small sample size was acknowledged by the authors as a limitation that may reduce accuracy. Compared with newly diagnosed patients, patients with persistent Graves' disease had lower TCR Shannon entropy and fewer highly expanded clones, which suggests clonal expansion.

The receptor library was made with multiplex PCR. TCRdb shows the sequencer as Illumina HiSeq 4000. CDR3 regions were amplified by Arm-PCR with iRepertoire HTBI primers to construct TCR beta libraries. Before sequencing, the PCR products went through gel purification. The original pipeline was this. Gene usage analysis of CDR3 amino acid clonotypes relied on the 60 to 65 TRBV and 15 or so TRBJ segments identified across samples. COPE and FqMerger were used to merge filtered high-quality paired reads into contigs. BLAST was used to align contigs to IMGT TRBV, TRBD and TRBJ reference genes, with CDR3 defined following IMGT. Any clonotype with a frequency above 0.1% was classified as a highly expanded clone. Shannon entropy was used to measure repertoire diversity, and the Gini coefficient was used to measure V-J evenness. A clonotype found in more than one individual was treated as public. The public sequencing data were trimmed at Q25 with fastp and processed into clonotypes with MiXCR by TCRdb, which kept only in-frame beta chains. Each CDR3 protein appears once, grouped with its most common genes and DNA. TCRdb's processing, not the authors' own work, is the source of the V and J calls. The table for this sample lists about 540,000 distinct CDR3 sequences; approximately 15% of them were counted only once. Together, the top ten hold roughly a tenth of the sample.

A remark on this clonotype: No cognate antigen has been identified for it. The record has no base qualities; no much larger clone is one base away.

After removal of 0 bases from V and 9 bases from J, the junction retains 5 bases not matched to a gene. The CDR1 and CDR2 encoded by the germline V gene are SGHNT and YENEEA. Counted from cysteine to phenylalanine, this CDR3 has 14 amino acids. Only the CDR3 DNA is retained, 42 bases long and in frame from the first base. The time point tag for this specimen amounts to: newly diagnosed GD, antithyroid drugs for less than 3 months. RNA was extracted from PBMCs in TRIzol for both TCR sequencing and RNA sequencing. The diagnosis of Graves' disease followed American Thyroid Association guidelines. Patients for the study were recruited at an endocrinology department in Xi'an, China. From each patient, about 9.7 milliliters of peripheral blood was collected into an EDTA anticoagulant tube. Ficoll Paque Plus density gradient separation was used to isolate PBMCs, and no further T cell sorting was done. RNA quality was checked with an Agilent 2100 Bioanalyzer and agarose gel, and concentration with a NanoDrop 2000.

The same sample was also used in a study of T cells in Graves' hyperthyroidism and ophthalmopathy. The second study's paper adds: Stable Graves' hyperthyroidism was defined as no progression to ophthalmopathy during 18 months of follow-up. Hyperthyroidism patients were newly diagnosed, with disease duration under 2 months, and aged 18 to 65 years. The study excluded patients with uncontrolled infections, other autoimmune diseases, pregnancy or lactation. Clinical symptoms, serum thyroxine and TRAb, thyroid ultrasound, and orbital computed tomography formed the basis for the diagnoses. For the first round of RT-PCR on the TCR CDR3, the HTBI primer set was used together with the Qiagen OneStep RT-PCR kit. Blood samples also contained most of the expanded thyroid clonotypes (frequency above 0.001), which suggests that blood repertoires may reflect thyroid immune responses. In cross-validation, a model built on a 13 V-J signature told ophthalmopathy apart from stable hyperthyroidism with roughly 87% sensitivity and approximately 81% specificity, and in testing the same model reached 80%/75%. In validation, the model predicted progression to ophthalmopathy a median of approximately 6.3 months before onset, with approximately 70% sensitivity and around 76% specificity. To identify distinguishing TCR V-J signatures, a discovery cohort of around 98 patients was used, comprising some 43 with Graves' ophthalmopathy and around 57 with stable Graves' hyperthyroidism. Whether ophthalmopathy could be predicted prospectively was tested in an independent validation cohort made up of roughly 19 hyperthyroidism patients plus 17 patients who later progressed to ophthalmopathy. The roughly 100 discovery patients were randomly divided into training and test sets at a 7:3 ratio. In addition, the study compared T-cell repertoires in thyroid tissue and in blood from several Graves' hyperthyroidism patients. After sampling, hyperthyroidism patients received methimazole starting at 30 mg daily, and ophthalmopathy patients received high-dose intravenous methylprednisolone. A second multiplex PCR round built the libraries, followed by size selection and purification. Libraries were sequenced paired-end with 100 bp reads on an Illumina HiSeq2000. SOAPnuke was used to process the raw data, removing reads that contained adapters or uncalled bases, had a mean Phred below 15, or lacked an exact match to the constant primer or identifier. COPE v1.2.5 was used to merge high-quality paired reads, and clonotypes were defined as unique nucleotide sequences. MiTCR v1.1 was used to align clonotypes to the IMGT TRBV, TRBD and TRBJ reference segments. The analysis was restricted to V-J combinations with a frequency above 0.0001, which together covered roughly 99% of the repertoires. A TCS score was defined as the ratio of F50 (clonal expansion) to E x V (chaos), with BLOSUM62-based TCRdist applied between CDR3 peptides within each V-J. Welch's t-statistics and random forest reduced 514 V-J features to about 12, which were used in a naive Bayes classifier (R e1071). No statistical method was used to set the sample size in advance, and investigators knew the group allocation. TCR Vbeta CDR3 sequencing of fewer than 150 peripheral blood samples (roughly 41 ophthalmopathy, 75 to 80 hyperthyroidism and around 17 progressor patients) is reported in the paper.

This material consisted of peripheral blood mononuclear cells (PBMCs), taken at new diagnosis, from a patient treated with antithyroid drugs. The receptor's source is a man aged 25 to 40 with Graves disease. Donor details come from another sample of the same person, matched by shared clones. The rearrangement combines TRBV11-3 with TRBJ2-1, with 7 central nucleotides matching TRBD2. The DNA reads TGTGCCAGCAGCTTAGATCCGACTAGCAGTGAGCAGTTCTTC. It translates to CASSLDPTSSEQFF.